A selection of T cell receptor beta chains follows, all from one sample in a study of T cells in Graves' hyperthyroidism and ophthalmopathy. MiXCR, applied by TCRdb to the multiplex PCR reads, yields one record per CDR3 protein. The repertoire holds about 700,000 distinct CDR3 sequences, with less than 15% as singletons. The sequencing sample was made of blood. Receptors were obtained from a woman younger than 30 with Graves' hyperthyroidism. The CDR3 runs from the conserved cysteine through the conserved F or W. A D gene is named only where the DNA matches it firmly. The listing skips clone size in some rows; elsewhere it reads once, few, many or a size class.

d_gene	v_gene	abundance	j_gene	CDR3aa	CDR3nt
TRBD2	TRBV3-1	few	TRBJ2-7	CASSQGFGEGGPSEQYF	TGTGCCAGCAGCCAAGGATTCGGGGAGGGAGGGCCCTCCGAGCAGTACTTC
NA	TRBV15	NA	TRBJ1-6	CATSRPGQWGSPLHF	TGTGCCACCAGCAGACCCGGACAGTGGGGTTCACCCCTCCACTTT
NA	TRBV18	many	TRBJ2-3	CASSPTVDSYTDTQYF	TGTGCCAGCTCACCAACCGTAGACTCCTACACAGATACGCAGTATTTT
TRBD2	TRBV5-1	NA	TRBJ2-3	CASSIPSGWSTDTQYF	TGCGCCAGCAGCATTCCTAGCGGGTGGAGCACAGATACGCAGTATTTT
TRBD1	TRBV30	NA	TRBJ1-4	CAWSSGQVELFF	TGTGCCTGGAGCTCTGGACAGGTGGAACTGTTTTTT
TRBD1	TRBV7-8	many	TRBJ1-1	CASTQGSGLQGIAEAFF	TGTGCCAGCACCCAAGGGAGCGGGCTACAGGGGATTGCTGAAGCTTTCTTT
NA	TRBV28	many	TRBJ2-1	CASSSHPDEQFF	TGTGCCAGCAGCTCCCACCCGGATGAGCAGTTCTTC
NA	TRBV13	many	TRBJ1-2	CASSLGQDNYGYTF	TGTGCCAGCAGCTTAGGCCAGGACAACTATGGCTACACCTTC
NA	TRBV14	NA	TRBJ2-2	CASSQPGHANTGELFF	TGTGCCAGCAGCCAGCCGGGACATGCGAACACCGGGGAGCTGTTTTTT
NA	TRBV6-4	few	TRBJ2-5	CASSLVTFYGRMTQETQYF	TGTGCCAGCAGTTTAGTCACATTCTATGGTAGAATGACGCAAGAGACCCAGTACTTC
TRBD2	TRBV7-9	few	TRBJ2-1	CASSLRGSGNWDNEQFF	TGTGCCAGCAGCTTAAGAGGGAGCGGGAATTGGGACAATGAGCAGTTCTTC
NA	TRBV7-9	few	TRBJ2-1	CASSHPREQFF	TGTGCCAGCAGCCACCCGAGGGAGCAGTTCTTC
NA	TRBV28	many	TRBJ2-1	CASIPPLGLEGEQFF	TGTGCCAGCATCCCCCCCTTGGGGCTAGAGGGTGAGCAGTTCTTC
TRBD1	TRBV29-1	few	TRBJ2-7	CSSRDRGKSSYEQYF	TGCAGCTCCCGGGACAGGGGTAAAAGCTCCTACGAGCAGTACTTC
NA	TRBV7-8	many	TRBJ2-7	CASSYRNEQYF	TGTGCCAGCAGTTATAGGAACGAGCAGTACTTC
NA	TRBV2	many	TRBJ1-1	CASNLDTRPNTEAFF	TGTGCCAGCAATCTGGACACACGGCCGAACACTGAAGCTTTCTTT
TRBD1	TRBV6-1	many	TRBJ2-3	CASKPDRAIHTDTQYF	TGTGCCAGCAAACCCGACAGGGCAATCCACACAGATACGCAGTATTTT
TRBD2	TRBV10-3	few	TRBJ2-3	CAISEAASGSTDTQYF	TGTGCCATCAGTGAGGCGGCTAGCGGGAGCACAGATACGCAGTATTTT
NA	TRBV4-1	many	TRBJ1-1	CASSHSPGDTEAFF	TGCGCCAGCAGCCACTCTCCCGGGGACACTGAAGCTTTCTTT
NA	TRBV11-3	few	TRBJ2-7	CASSRRQGGGYEQYF	TGTGCCAGCAGCCGACGACAGGGAGGGGGATACGAGCAGTACTTC
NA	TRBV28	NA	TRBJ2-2	CASSRWAPNTGELFF	TGTGCCAGCAGTCGGTGGGCGCCGAACACCGGGGAGCTGTTTTTT
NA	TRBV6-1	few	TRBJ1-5	CASSEATLNQPQHF	TGTGCCAGCAGTGAAGCGACCCTTAATCAGCCCCAGCATTTT
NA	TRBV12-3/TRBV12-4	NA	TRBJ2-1	CASMALGNEQIF	TGTGCCAGCATGGCTTTAGGAAATGAGCAGATCTTC
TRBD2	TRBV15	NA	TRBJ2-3	CATSRDTLAGGPLNTQYF	TGTGCCACCAGCAGAGATACCCTAGCGGGAGGGCCCCTCAATACGCAGTATTTT
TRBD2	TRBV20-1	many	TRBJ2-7	CSAPRTSHPYEQYF	TGCAGTGCTCCTAGGACTAGCCATCCCTACGAGCAGTACTTC
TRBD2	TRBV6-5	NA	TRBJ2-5	CASSYDLLAGVSETQYF	TGTGCCAGCAGTTACGATCTACTAGCGGGAGTGTCAGAGACCCAGTACTTC
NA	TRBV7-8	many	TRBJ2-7	CASSSRETIGEQYF	TGTGCCAGCAGCTCAAGGGAGACAATCGGCGAGCAGTACTTC
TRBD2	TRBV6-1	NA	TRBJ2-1	CASSRGGRGVNNEQFF	TGTGCCAGCAGCCGGGGGGGGCGGGGGGTTAACAATGAGCAGTTCTTC